Below, 28 T cell receptor beta chains from the same sample are listed, as sequenced in a study of spatial heterogeneity in lung cancer. Time point specified: sample taken at primary tumor resection. TCRdb ran MiXCR on the 5' RACE reads and lists one entry per CDR3 protein. The table shows around 11,000 distinct CDR3 sequences, with 6.1% occurring only once. Sequencing used normal lung tissue next to the tumor, obtained at surgery. The source of these receptors is a male donor with early-stage non-small cell lung cancer.

This clonotype was seen at least ten times. This chain links TRBV2 with TRBJ2-7, with 10 positions matching TRBD1. The CDR3 length is 14 residues. With 6 bases clipped from V and 6 bases from J, the junction kept 8 bases outside the gene matches. Germline V gene lookup returns CDR1 SNHLY and CDR2 FYNNEI. As DNA, the CDR3 is TGTGCCAGCAGAAGGACAGGGGGGGATGGCGAGCAGTACTTC. It specifies CASRRTGGDGEQYF. Complete variable domain (other parts from reference TRBV2 and TRBJ2-7): EPEVTQTPSHQVTQMGQEVILRCVPISNHLYFYWYRQILGQKVEFLVSFYNNEISEKSEIFDDQFSVERPDGSNFTLKIRSTKLEDSAMYFCASRRTGGDGEQYFGPGTRLTVT.

This clonotype was detected many times. The chain carries TRBV7-8 and TRBJ2-7; D may be TRBD2 (5 bases). Germline values: CDR1 SGHVS, CDR2 FQNEAQ. The CDR3 has 13 residues. Between the trimmed V and J ends, which lost 5 bases and 2 bases, there was a span of 10 bases. CDR3 residues: CASSTEGTYEQYF. The CDR3 DNA follows: TGTGCCAGCAGCACTGAGGGTACCTACGAGCAGTACTTC.

This clonotype was counted ten times or more. This rearrangement joins TRBV19 to TRBJ2-2, with unresolved D. The CDR3 is 14 residues long. V was trimmed by 2 bases and J by 6 bases, leaving 10 bases between them. Germline CDR1 and CDR2: LNHDA and SQIVND (reference sequence). The CDR3: CASSISRSAGELFF. CDR3 bases: TGTGCCAGTAGTATATCTAGGAGTGCCGGGGAGCTGTTTTTT. The full variable domain, rest sourced from reference TRBV19 and TRBJ2-2, is DGGITQSPKYLFRKEGQNVTLSCEQNLNHDAMYWYRQDPGQGLRLIYYSQIVNDFQKGDIAEGYSVSREKKESFPLTVTSAQKNPTAFYLCASSISRSAGELFFGEGSRLTVL.

This clonotype was observed many times. The V call is TRBV2, the J call TRBJ2-1; D unresolved. Germline V gene data show CDR1 as SNHLY and CDR2 as FYNNEI. The CDR3 loop spans 14 amino acids. V shed 4 bases and J shed 1 base, with 8 bases lying between them. The DNA for the CDR3 is TGTGCCAGCAGTGCCGAGGCTTCCTACAATGAGCAGTTCTTC. It encodes CASSAEASYNEQFF.

This clonotype has at least ten counts. The V gene is TRBV7-9, the J gene TRBJ2-1; D may be TRBD1 (6 bases). From germline, CDR1 is SEHNR and CDR2 FQNEAQ (reference sequence). CDR3 length: 15 amino acids. V was shortened by 5 bases and J by 4 bases, with 15 bases between the two germline ends. As DNA, the CDR3 is TGTGCCAGCAGCCGACAGGCCGCGGGTTACAATGAGCAGTTCTTC. As protein: CASSRQAAGYNEQFF.

This clonotype was observed at least ten times. The chain has TRBV7-8 and TRBJ1-2; TRBD1 is a possible D gene (6 bases). This CDR3 is built from 13 residues. The V and J ends lost 5 bases and 4 bases respectively, with 11 bases between them. Germline lookup yields CDR1 SGHVS and CDR2 FQNEAQ. The CDR3 coding sequence is TGTGCCAGCAGCCGGACAGAGAGCTATGGCTACACCTTC. Encoded protein: CASSRTESYGYTF.

This clonotype was counted only a few times. The chain recombines TRBV11-1 with TRBJ2-1; 9 positions match TRBD1. With V trimmed by 6 bases and J by 1 base, 4 bases remained unmatched. CDR3 length: 15 amino acids. CDR1 and CDR2 from the germline V gene are SGHAT and FQDESV (reference sequence). The CDR3 here is CASSPGTGSYNEQFF. As DNA, the CDR3 is TGTGCCAGCAGTCCCGGGACAGGGTCCTACAATGAGCAGTTCTTC.

This clonotype was counted ten times or more. The chain links TRBV7-8 to TRBJ2-5; TRBD2 matches at 12 bases. Trimming cost V 3 bases and J 5 bases; bases outside gene matches: 7. The germline CDR1 and CDR2 sequences are SGHVS and FQNEAQ. The CDR3 has 16 amino acids. In DNA form, the CDR3 reads TGTGCCAGCAGCTTTAGACTAGCGGGAGTCGGCGAGACCCAGTACTTC. Translated, it gives CASSFRLAGVGETQYF. The full variable domain, completed using reference TRBV7-8 and TRBJ2-5, is GAGVSQSPRYKVAKRGQDVALRCDPISGHVSLFWYQQALGQGPEFLTYFQNEAQLDKSGLPSDRFFAERPEGSVSTLKIQRTQQEDSAVYLCASSFRLAGVGETQYFGPGTRLLVL.

In this sample, this clonotype turned up many times. The chain is built from TRBV5-1 and TRBJ2-5; 8 bases align to TRBD1. J lost 6 bases, V lost 3 bases, and 4 bases had no gene match. This CDR3 is 13 amino acids long. Germline CDR1 and CDR2: SGHRS and YFSETQ. In nucleotides, the CDR3 is TGCGCCAGCAGCTCCGGACAGGGTCAGACCCAGTACTTC. It yields the protein CASSSGQGQTQYF.

This clonotype showed up many times. The chain combines TRBV6-2 or TRBV6-3 with TRBJ2-1; no clear D. CDR1 and CDR2 (germline): MNHEY, SVGEGT. Deletions cut 2 bases from V and 10 bases from J, with 15 bases between. The CDR3 length is 14 residues. For the CDR3, the DNA is TGTGCCAGCAGTTACCGGATTATGGCGGCGGAGCAGTTCTTC. It yields the protein CASSYRIMAAEQFF.

The gene calls are TRBV2 and TRBJ1-5; no definite D call. V lost 4 bases to trimming and J lost 4 bases, with 17 bases between them. This CDR3 region has 16 residues. The V gene's germline CDR1 is SNHLY and CDR2 FYNNEI. The CDR3 sequence is CASSGRTDTGNQPQHF. In DNA, the CDR3 is TGTGCCAGCAGTGGGAGGACTGACACCGGGAATCAGCCCCAGCATTTT.

This clonotype has ten or more counts. Written as DNA, the CDR3 is TGCGCCAGCAGCCGCAACCGGGGAGAGCCCCAGCATTTT. The encoded protein is CASSRNRGEPQHF. The chain combines TRBV4-3 with TRBJ1-5; D not certain. Trimming removed 4 bases at V and 8 bases at J, with 12 bases between. CDR1 is LGHNA and CDR2 is YSLEER in the germline V gene. This CDR3 comprises 13 residues.

In its sample, this clonotype was seen a few times. This sequence joins TRBV4-3 and TRBJ1-5; D is ambiguous. Per germline, CDR1 LGHNA and CDR2 YSLEER. V was clipped by 0 bases and J by 7 bases, with 16 bases between them. The CDR3 sequence is 16 residues long. The CDR3 protein is CASSQDATFPSQPQHF. The DNA for the CDR3 is TGCGCCAGCAGCCAAGACGCGACATTTCCCAGCCAGCCCCAGCATTTT.

In this sample, this clonotype turned up many times. The chain recombines TRBV19 with TRBJ2-1, with 9 bases identical to TRBD2. V was pared by 2 bases and J by 6 bases, with 5 bases of the junction left unmatched. Germline CDR1 and CDR2: LNHDA and SQIVND (reference sequence). CDR3 length: 15 amino acids. CDR3 loop: CASSISGGRANEQFF. For the CDR3, the DNA is TGTGCCAGTAGTATATCCGGCGGGAGGGCCAATGAGCAGTTCTTC.

This clonotype was picked up many times. CDR3 bases: TGTGCCAGCAGCTTAGTCCTGGACAAAGAAGCTTTCTTT. It codes for CASSLVLDKEAFF. The chain links TRBV7-2 to TRBJ1-1, with TRBD1 as a possible D gene (5 bases). The germline CDR1 and CDR2 sequences are SGHTA and FQGNSA. V was cut by 1 base and J by 8 bases, with 11 bases left in between. This CDR3 comprises 13 residues.

This clonotype was observed many times. J is TRBJ2-3 and V is TRBV5-5; possibly TRBD2 for D (5 bases). V was cut by 0 bases and J by 5 bases, with 16 bases left in between. This CDR3 is built from 16 residues. CDR1 and CDR2 (germline): SGHKS, YYEKEE (reference sequence). DNA of the CDR3: TGTGCCAGCAGCTTGGTGGTAGGAGGAAATGGAGATACGCAGTATTTT. Protein product: CASSLVVGGNGDTQYF.

The chain carries TRBV7-9 and TRBJ2-2; 10 bases agree with TRBD2. V shed 5 bases and J 6 bases; nucleotides not matched to a gene: 9. The germline V gene has CDR1 SEHNR and CDR2 FQNEAQ (reference sequence). This CDR3 contains 16 residues. The DNA for the CDR3 is TGTGCCAGCAGCACGTCCACCGGGACTAGCGCCGGGGAGCTGTTTTTT. This sequence encodes CASSTSTGTSAGELFF.

This clonotype was found a few times. The chain links TRBV12-3 or TRBV12-4 to TRBJ1-1; perhaps TRBD1 as D (6 bases). V was cut by 7 bases and J by 11 bases, with 20 bases left in between. CDR3 length equals 13 residues. DNA of the CDR3: TGTGCCAGCACCCCGACAGGTCCCGTGGGGGCTTTCTTT. Protein: CASTPTGPVGAFF.

This clonotype was found many times. The chain recombines TRBV12-3 or TRBV12-4 with TRBJ2-7, with 9 positions matching TRBD2. This CDR3 comprises 15 residues. After removal of 2 bases from V and 2 bases from J, the junction contained 4 bases not matched to a gene. Here the CDR3 reads CASSLWLAGPYEQYF. CDR3 bases: TGTGCCAGCAGTTTATGGCTAGCGGGGCCCTACGAGCAGTACTTC.

This clonotype showed up many times. This rearrangement joins TRBV7-3 to TRBJ2-5; D gene uncertain. V gave up 5 bases and J gave up 4 bases, with 11 bases separating them. The CDR3 has 13 residues. The germline V gene encodes CDR1 SGHTA and CDR2 FQGTGA. Here the CDR3 reads CASSTGRRETQYF. The DNA for the CDR3 is TGTGCCAGCAGCACCGGCCGAAGAGAGACCCAGTACTTC.

V and J are TRBV6-2 or TRBV6-3 and TRBJ2-3, with D perhaps given as TRBD1 or TRBD2 (5 bases each). V lost 2 bases and J lost 3, with 15 bases in between. The CDR3 spans 16 residues. Germline V CDR1 and CDR2: MNHEY, SVGEGT. CDR3 bases: TGTGCCAGCAGTTACGGTACGAGGGACGGTACAGATACGCAGTATTTT. Translation: CASSYGTRDGTDTQYF.

This clonotype appeared many times. The V and J genes are TRBV27 and TRBJ2-1; no firm D call. Trimming left V 5 bases short and J 8 bases short, with 10 bases between. There are 12 residues in the CDR3. CDR1 and CDR2 from the germline V gene are MNHEY and SMNVEV (reference sequence). The CDR3 bases are TGTGCCAGCAGTATCATTGGGGATGAGCAGTTCTTC. This codes for CASSIIGDEQFF.

In this sample, this clonotype turned up many times. This chain joins TRBV6-2 or TRBV6-3 and TRBJ2-5, with TRBD1 identical over 7 bases. V shed 6 bases and J 3 bases; nucleotides not matched to a gene: 10. This CDR3 has 15 amino acids. CDR1 is MNHEY, CDR2 SVGEGT, per germline. CDR3 amino acids: CASRLGQEAKETQYF. The DNA for the CDR3 is TGTGCCAGCAGACTCGGACAGGAGGCCAAAGAGACCCAGTACTTC.

This clonotype was observed at least ten times. The chain recombines TRBV3-1 with TRBJ1-2; D call uncertain. The CDR3 has 15 amino acids. V gave up 1 base and J gave up 8 bases, with 17 bases separating them. The germline CDR1 and CDR2 sequences are LGHDT and YNNKEL (reference sequence). CDR3 coding DNA: TGTGCCAGCAGCCAAGGGGCTGGGAGCCTTGAGGGCTACACCTTC. Encoded protein: CASSQGAGSLEGYTF.

This clonotype came up many times. The chain combines TRBV6-1 with TRBJ2-1, with D possibly matching TRBD1 (5 bases). The CDR3 is made up of 13 amino acids. V was shortened by 6 bases and J by 6 bases, with 12 bases between the two germline ends. The germline V gene has CDR1 MNHNS and CDR2 SASEGT. The CDR3 here is CASRGLSSNEQFF. The CDR3, as DNA: TGTGCCAGCAGGGGGCTTAGTTCCAATGAGCAGTTCTTC.

This clonotype was detected many times. The chain couples TRBV23-1 to TRBJ2-1; no firm D call. TRBV23-1 is flagged as an ORF with uncertain function. The CDR3 contains 16 residues. V lost 2 bases to trimming and J lost 4 bases, with 15 bases between them. The CDR3 loop is CASSQPRRKIYNEQFF. CDR3 nucleotides: TGCGCCAGCAGTCAACCTCGACGGAAAATTTACAATGAGCAGTTCTTC.

This clonotype was recorded many times. The chain employs TRBV2 and TRBJ2-5, with no clear D. V shed 2 bases and J shed 6 bases, with 10 bases lying between them. The germline CDR1 and CDR2 sequences are SNHLY and FYNNEI. The CDR3 has 13 residues. CDR3 sequence: CASSESGRQTQYF. In DNA form, the CDR3 reads TGTGCCAGCAGTGAATCCGGCAGACAGACCCAGTACTTC.

This clonotype was counted ten times or more. The chain employs TRBV5-5 and TRBJ2-2; D call uncertain. This CDR3 has 14 amino acids. V lost 4 bases, J lost 1 base, and 8 bases lay in between. Looked up from germline, CDR1 is SGHKS and CDR2 is YYEKEE (reference sequence). CDR3 sequence reads: CASSPMVNTGELFF. In DNA, the CDR3 is TGTGCCAGCAGCCCTATGGTGAACACCGGGGAGCTGTTTTTT.